This T cell receptor beta chain was documented in a study of blood T cell repertoires in COVID-19. Germline loops: CDR1 SNHLY, CDR2 FYNNEI. The CDR3 has 14 amino acids. V dropped 8 bases and J dropped 5; count of bases not matched to a gene: 8. TCRdb keeps only in-frame clones here, not all; method: immunoSEQ multiplex PCR. The sample records about 150,000 clones, 75% to 85% being singletons. In the case of this clone: Other nucleotide sequences from this sample produce the same CDR3.

The clonotype was recovered from a woman aged 65 to 85 with COVID-19, enrolled during active disease. This chain connects TRBV2 to TRBJ2-7, with 11 bases identical to TRBD1. The sequenced sample consisted of peripheral blood. This CDR3 is CASRDRGSPHEQYF. DNA for the CDR3: TGTGCCAGCCGGGACAGGGGGTCACCCCACGAGCAGTACTTC. The variable domain in full, completed from reference TRBV2 and TRBJ2-7, reads EPEVTQTPSHQVTQMGQEVILRCVPISNHLYFYWYRQILGQKVEFLVSFYNNEISEKSEIFDDQFSVERPDGSNFTLKIRSTKLEDSAMYFCASRDRGSPHEQYFGPGTRLTVT.